The 20 T cell receptor beta chains listed next were all sequenced from one sample in a study of T cell changes during pregnancy in multiple sclerosis. Measured with immunoSEQ multiplex PCR; TCRdb has only the in-frame clones, and not every one. The sample records around 62,000 clones, about 89% being singletons. The input for sequencing was peripheral blood, taken in the first trimester of pregnancy. The receptors were gathered from a female donor with multiple sclerosis, enrolled in a pregnancy study.

The rearrangement links TRBV27 to TRBJ1-5; D is ambiguous. Germline CDR1 is MNHEY and CDR2 is SMNVEV (reference sequence). The CDR3 length is 13 residues. Between the trimmed V and J ends, which lost 6 bases and 0 bases, there was a span of 6 bases. The CDR3 DNA reads TGTGCCAGCAGCTATAGTAGCAATCAGCCCCAGCATTTT. This gives the protein CASSYSSNQPQHF.

The chain joins TRBV5-4 to TRBJ1-5; tentative D call: TRBD1 (5 bases). The CDR3 consists of 17 residues. V was cut by 0 bases and J by 0 bases, with 13 bases left in between. The V gene's germline CDR1 is SGHNT and CDR2 YYREEE (reference sequence). The CDR3 loop reads CASSLGDSFFSNQPQHF. The CDR3, as DNA: TGTGCCAGCAGCTTGGGAGACAGTTTTTTTAGCAATCAGCCCCAGCATTTT. Combining the CDR3 with reference TRBV5-4 and TRBJ1-5 gives the whole variable domain ETGVTQSPTHLIKTRGQQVTLRCSSQSGHNTVSWYQQALGQGPQFIFQYYREEENGRGNFPPRFSGLQFPNYSSELNVNALELDDSALYLCASSLGDSFFSNQPQHFGDGTRLSIL.

V gene TRBV7-9 combines with J gene TRBJ2-3, with 10 bases lining up with TRBD2. The germline V gene has CDR1 SEHNR and CDR2 FQNEAQ (reference sequence). The CDR3 is made up of 18 amino acids. The J segment lost 0 bases and the V segment lost 6 bases, leaving 12 bases of the junction unmatched. In DNA form, the CDR3 reads TGTGCCAGCAGGGGGAAAGCGGGGGGGCGATCTAGCACAGATACGCAGTATTTT. It yields the protein CASRGKAGGRSSTDTQYF.

This sequence joins TRBV11-2 and TRBJ2-1; TRBD1 matches 8 bases. The germline V gene has CDR1 SGHAT and CDR2 FQNNGV. V dropped 4 bases and J dropped 7; count of bases not matched to a gene: 3. This CDR3 is built from 13 residues. The CDR3 is CASSSRTGNEQFF. In nucleotides, the CDR3 is TGTGCCAGCAGCTCCAGGACAGGGAATGAGCAGTTCTTC.

The chain combines TRBV11-2 with TRBJ1-2, with unresolved D. The V end lost 5 bases, the J end lost 7 bases, and 17 bases lay between the germline ends. The CDR3 covers 14 residues. The germline CDR1 and CDR2 sequences are SGHAT and FQNNGV. This CDR3 reads CASSTSQVAPGYTF. CDR3 in DNA: TGTGCCAGCAGCACCTCTCAGGTGGCGCCTGGCTACACCTTC.

J is TRBJ1-4 and V is TRBV6-1; 7 positions agree with TRBD1. Germline trimming cut 6 bases from V and 4 bases from J; bases unmatched to any gene: 5. The CDR3 extends over 14 amino acids. Germline V gene data show CDR1 as MNHNS and CDR2 as SASEGT. The CDR3 is CASSAGQINEKLFF. CDR3 bases: TGTGCCAGCAGCGCGGGACAGATTAATGAAAAACTGTTTTTT.

The chain is built from TRBV5-1 and TRBJ1-2; no clear D gene. CDR1 is SGHRS and CDR2 is YFSETQ in the germline V gene. With 4 bases removed from V and 2 bases from J, the gap between germline ends came to 15 bases. This CDR3 spans 15 amino acids. The CDR3 region has the DNA TGCGCCAGCAGCCTAATCGAGACGGGAAACTATGGCTACACCTTC. Encoded protein: CASSLIETGNYGYTF.

This clone was detected once. This chain uses TRBV6-4 with TRBJ2-3; 9 nucleotides align to TRBD2. This CDR3 region has 16 residues. Trimming at V came to 1 base and at J to 0 bases, leaving 2 bases not matched to a gene. The germline gives CDR1 MRHNA, CDR2 SNTAGT. The CDR3, as DNA: TGTGCCAGCAGTGACTTTAGCGGGGGTAGCACAGATACGCAGTATTTT. Protein: CASSDFSGGSTDTQYF.

A single count supports this clone. The chain recombines TRBV6-4 with TRBJ2-3; TRBD2 agrees at 10 bases. V lost 3 bases and J lost 0; bases outside the gene matches: 3. This CDR3 has 16 amino acids. Germline V gene sequence: CDR1 MRHNA, CDR2 SNTAGT. CDR3 in DNA: TGTGCCAGCAGTGATTTAGCGGGAGGCAGCACAGATACGCAGTATTTT. This codes for CASSDLAGGSTDTQYF.

The chain carries TRBV7-8 and TRBJ1-1; maybe TRBD1 (6 bases). Germline V gives CDR1 SGHVS, CDR2 FQNEAQ. V was shortened by 7 bases and J by 7 bases, with 19 bases between the two germline ends. This CDR3 has 14 residues. CDR3 loop: CASILTGRVGEAFF. The CDR3 region has the DNA TGTGCCAGCATCCTTACAGGGAGGGTTGGTGAAGCTTTCTTT. The full variable domain, in which reference TRBV7-8 and TRBJ1-1 provide the parts outside the CDR3, is GAGVSQSPRYKVAKRGQDVALRCDPISGHVSLFWYQQALGQGPEFLTYFQNEAQLDKSGLPSDRFFAERPEGSVSTLKIQRTQQEDSAVYLCASILTGRVGEAFFGQGTRLTVV.

The chain couples TRBV5-1 to TRBJ1-1, with 10 bases matching TRBD1. Trimming removed 5 bases from V and 0 bases from J; junction bases left unmatched: 10. This CDR3 spans 17 amino acids. The V gene's germline CDR1 is SGHRS and CDR2 YFSETQ. The CDR3 protein is CASSPGGDRGMNTEAFF. DNA for the CDR3: TGCGCCAGCAGTCCGGGAGGGGACAGGGGCATGAACACTGAAGCTTTCTTT. The full variable domain, rest sourced from reference TRBV5-1 and TRBJ1-1, is KAGVTQTPRYLIKTRGQQVTLSCSPISGHRSVSWYQQTPGQGLQFLFEYFSETQRNKGNFPGRFSGRQFSNSRSEMNVSTLELGDSALYLCASSPGGDRGMNTEAFFGQGTRLTVV.

The chain uses TRBV5-1 and TRBJ1-6, with 10 bases lining up with TRBD1. CDR1 SGHRS and CDR2 YFSETQ come from the germline V gene. This CDR3 region has 13 residues. Trimming at V came to 3 bases and at J to 11 bases, leaving 2 bases not matched to a gene. The CDR3 loop reads CASSSGQGPPLHF. The DNA for the CDR3 is TGCGCCAGCAGCTCGGGACAGGGGCCACCCCTCCACTTT.

The chain is built from TRBV18 and TRBJ2-3; a weak D match, TRBD1 (5 bases). The germline V gene encodes CDR1 KGHSH and CDR2 LQKENI. The CDR3 loop spans 14 amino acids. Trimming removed 1 base at V and 4 bases at J, with 9 bases between. CDR3 loop: CASSPRPGSDTQYF. The CDR3 DNA sequence: TGTGCCAGCTCACCACGGCCAGGGTCAGATACGCAGTATTTT.

The chain uses TRBV23-1 and TRBJ1-6; D might be TRBD1 (5 bases). TRBV23-1 is labeled an ORF, and its function is uncertain. V was clipped by 3 bases and J by 5 bases, with 14 bases between them. The CDR3 extends over 16 amino acids. The CDR3 is CASSQGGAPDNSPLHF. The CDR3 DNA follows: TGCGCCAGCAGTCAGGGTGGGGCCCCAGATAATTCACCCCTCCACTTT.

This clone was counted once. The chain uses TRBV9 and TRBJ1-2; 7 bases align to TRBD1. This CDR3 comprises 14 residues. V trimming: 0 bases; J trimming: 7 bases; junction bases outside the gene matches: 6. Germline-derived CDR1 and CDR2 are SGDLS and YYNGEE. The CDR3 region is CASSVGTGAVGYTF. In DNA, the CDR3 is TGTGCCAGCAGCGTAGGTACAGGGGCTGTTGGCTACACCTTC.

This chain connects TRBV9 to TRBJ1-2; D might be TRBD1 (6 bases). The CDR3 has 18 residues. CDR1 and CDR2 from the germline V gene are SGDLS and YYNGEE. Trimming took 3 bases from V and 8 from J, leaving 29 bases between them. CDR3 loop: CASSAGVTEMAVLGGYTF. The CDR3 DNA is TGTGCCAGCAGCGCAGGGGTGACAGAAATGGCAGTTTTGGGAGGCTACACCTTC.

The rearrangement joins TRBV18 to TRBJ1-5, with D perhaps matching TRBD1 (5 bases). The V end lost 3 bases, the J end lost 7 bases, and 7 bases lay between the germline ends. The length of the CDR3 is 12 residues. CDR1 and CDR2 (germline): KGHSH, LQKENI. Here the CDR3 reads CASSPGGQPQHF. The CDR3 DNA is TGTGCCAGCTCACCGGGGGGGCAGCCCCAGCATTTT.

V and J are TRBV5-1 and TRBJ2-7; TRBD2 agrees at 11 bases. V shed 4 bases and J 6 bases; nucleotides not matched to a gene: 12. CDR1 and CDR2 from the germline V gene are SGHRS and YFSETQ. The length of the CDR3 is 16 residues. The CDR3 sequence is CASSHGTSGSRGEQYF. As DNA, the CDR3 is TGCGCCAGCAGCCACGGGACTAGCGGTTCCAGGGGCGAGCAGTACTTC. The full variable domain, its missing parts supplied by reference TRBV5-1 and TRBJ2-7, is KAGVTQTPRYLIKTRGQQVTLSCSPISGHRSVSWYQQTPGQGLQFLFEYFSETQRNKGNFPGRFSGRQFSNSRSEMNVSTLELGDSALYLCASSHGTSGSRGEQYFGPGTRLTVT.

The rearrangement uses TRBV5-1 and TRBJ1-1, with D possibly matching TRBD1 (5 bases). V was clipped by 1 base and J by 0 bases, with 10 bases between them. This CDR3 spans 15 amino acids. CDR1 and CDR2 (germline): SGHRS, YFSETQ. The CDR3 DNA is TGCGCCAGCAGCTTGATAGGGGTGGTGAACACTGAAGCTTTCTTT. This translates into CASSLIGVVNTEAFF.

This chain uses TRBV5-4 with TRBJ2-1; 11 bases line up with TRBD2. With V trimmed by 4 bases and J by 7 bases, 7 bases remained unmatched. CDR3 size: 15 residues. Germline assignment: CDR1 SGHNT and CDR2 YYREEE (reference sequence). Here the CDR3 DNA reads TGTGCCAGCAGCCCACGACTAGCGGGGCCGAATGAGCAGTTCTTC. Translating gives CASSPRLAGPNEQFF.